This T cell receptor beta chain came from a study of blood T cells in healthy people across ages. Study background: Capture by template switching was about one barcoded beta molecule per two T cells.

This CDR3 has 14 amino acids. Germline-derived CDR1 and CDR2 are DFQATT and SNEGSKA (reference sequence). Losses at the gene ends were 5 bases for V and 7 bases for J; bases not matched to a gene: 12. A J-beta primer mix and a sample-barcoded 5' primer were used in a second PCR of roughly 6 to 11 cycles. TCRdb reprocessed the 5' RACE reads via MiXCR and lists one record per CDR3 protein. This sample has around 800,000 distinct CDR3 sequences; 25% to 30% occur once, and the top ten carry around 3%. These data were also filed under a second study, of T cells of mothers and their children. That study reports: More than five children and their three healthy Caucasian mothers were the donors. The TCR beta CDR3 read count exceeded 8.5 million for each mother and was about 2.8 million for each child. Related and unrelated pairs show similar thymic shaping of TCR recombination output.

The genes are TRBV20-1 and TRBJ2-7; TRBD1 matches 9 bases. Sequenced material: blood. The sequence derives from a boy aged 10-17 years in good health. The CDR3 sequence is CSADSGTGTREQYF. The CDR3, as DNA: TGCAGTGCTGACTCCGGGACAGGGACTCGTGAGCAGTACTTC.